These 31 T cell receptor beta chains originate from one sample sequenced in a study of neurological immune-mediated disorders. Time point indicated: longitudinal time-point 1 (baseline). TCRdb reprocessed the 5' RACE reads with MiXCR, giving one entry per CDR3 protein. The sample holds about 53,000 distinct CDR3 sequences; approximately 11% are singletons and the top ten take about 1.6%. The sample comprised PBMCs. These receptors came from a woman in her thirties or forties in good health.

This clonotype was seen ten or more times. V usage is TRBV10-3 and J usage is TRBJ2-7; D is possibly TRBD1 or TRBD2 (5 bases each). Trimming took off 11 bases at V and 1 base at J, with 15 bases between the two ends. This CDR3 contains 13 residues. Looked up from germline, CDR1 is ENHRY and CDR2 is SYGVKD. The CDR3 DNA follows: TGTGCCTCCAACGATGGGGGTTCCTACGAGCAGTACTTC. Translation gives CASNDGGSYEQYF.

In its sample, this clonotype was seen many times. This chain links TRBV15 with TRBJ2-3, with TRBD1 identical over 8 bases. The junction had 6 bases not matched to a gene; V was cut back by 1 base and J by 3 bases. CDR3 length equals 16 residues. Germline CDR1 is LNHNV and CDR2 is YYDKDF (reference sequence). The CDR3 region is CATSRAGRGPTDTQYF. The CDR3 bases are TGTGCCACCAGCAGAGCGGGCAGGGGGCCGACAGATACGCAGTATTTT.

This clonotype has at least ten counts. V gene TRBV4-3 combines with J gene TRBJ2-3; 8 positions agree with TRBD1. Germline V gene lookup returns CDR1 LGHNA and CDR2 YSLEER. The length of the CDR3 is 17 residues. The V segment lost 0 bases and the J segment 4 bases; nucleotides outside the gene matches: 9. CDR3 sequence: CASSQESPGGASDTQYF. The CDR3, as DNA: TGCGCCAGCAGCCAAGAAAGTCCAGGGGGCGCATCAGATACGCAGTATTTT.

This clonotype was counted at least ten times. V is TRBV27 and J is TRBJ1-2; D gene unclear. Trimming cost V 4 bases and J 4 bases, with 10 bases left between them. The CDR3 is made up of 13 amino acids. Germline CDR1 is MNHEY and CDR2 is SMNVEV (reference sequence). The CDR3 sequence is CASSYRASYGYTF. In DNA, the CDR3 is TGTGCCAGCAGTTATCGGGCGAGCTATGGCTACACCTTC.

The table lists this clonotype with many counts. The chain has TRBV20-1 and TRBJ1-1; no reliable D call. V lost 1 base to trimming and J lost 1 base, with 13 bases between them. The germline gives CDR1 DFQATT, CDR2 SNEGSKA (reference sequence). CDR3 size: 15 residues. The CDR3, as DNA: TGCAGTGCTAGAGCCTTCCGCGAGGGGAACACTGAAGCTTTCTTT. This codes for CSARAFREGNTEAFF.

Regarding this clonotype: This CDR3 fails to terminate in the conserved phenylalanine or tryptophan, so it likely reflects a read error. V usage is TRBV5-1 and J usage is TRBJ1-2; unclear D gene. The germline CDR1 and CDR2 sequences are SGHRS and YFSETQ. CDR3 size: 14 residues. The CDR3 nucleotides are TGCGCCAGCAGCTTGGGGCAGTCTCCCTATAGCTACACCTTA. It codes for CASSLGQSPYSYTL.

In this sample, this clonotype turned up many times. The chain is built from TRBV6-4 and TRBJ2-1; D perhaps matches TRBD2 (6 bases). CDR3 size: 16 residues. Deletions cut 0 bases from V and 2 bases from J, with 11 bases between. Per germline, CDR1 MRHNA and CDR2 SNTAGT. DNA of the CDR3: TGTGCCAGCAGTGACTCGTACGGGAGTCCCTACAATGAGCAGTTCTTC. Translating gives CASSDSYGSPYNEQFF.

This clonotype has ten or more counts. The V and J genes are TRBV6-6 and TRBJ2-2, with a tentative D call TRBD1 (7 bases). Germline V gene sequence: CDR1 MNHNY, CDR2 SVGAGI (reference sequence). This CDR3 is 14 amino acids long. The germline V and J ends were trimmed by 10 bases and 3 bases, with 15 bases remaining between them. CDR3 loop: CAIRRDSYTGELFF. The CDR3 coding sequence is TGTGCCATTCGGCGGGACAGCTACACCGGGGAGCTGTTTTTT.

Ten or more counts support this clonotype. The rearrangement uses TRBV9 and TRBJ1-2; maybe TRBD1 (5 bases). Germline values: CDR1 SGDLS, CDR2 YYNGEE. Trimming removed 4 bases from V and 8 bases from J, with 21 bases in between. The CDR3 spans 15 residues. In DNA, the CDR3 is TGTGCCAGCAGCCTCGCGGGGGGGAAAGCGTCGGGCTACACCTTC. It encodes CASSLAGGKASGYTF.

In its sample, this clonotype was seen many times. The chain couples TRBV3-1 to TRBJ1-3; D may be TRBD1 (6 bases). V lost 6 bases to trimming and J lost 0 bases, with 21 bases between them. The CDR3 has 18 amino acids. Germline V gene lookup returns CDR1 LGHDT and CDR2 YNNKEL (reference sequence). CDR3 nucleotide sequence: TGTGCCAGCAGTCCCAACCTGGACAGATACTTCTCTGGAAACACCATATATTTT. This codes for CASSPNLDRYFSGNTIYF.

This clonotype was counted ten times or more. V usage is TRBV5-5 and J usage is TRBJ1-3, with D possibly being TRBD1 (5 bases). Germline CDR1 is SGHKS and CDR2 is YYEKEE (reference sequence). V was pared by 4 bases and J by 0 bases, with 14 bases between. The CDR3 has 16 amino acids. The CDR3 DNA reads as TGTGCCAGCAGCCCGGCCGGGGGACGCTCTGGAAACACCATATATTTT. It encodes CASSPAGGRSGNTIYF.

There are many counts of this clonotype. The genes are TRBV11-2 and TRBJ1-5, with no clear D. There are 14 residues in the CDR3. Trimming took off 1 base at V and 3 bases at J, with 7 bases between the two ends. Germline CDR1 SGHAT, CDR2 FQNNGV. The DNA of the CDR3 is TGTGCCAGCAGCTTAGGGCAGCTCAATCAGCCCCAGCATTTT. Residues: CASSLGQLNQPQHF.

This clonotype was seen repeatedly, ten times or more. This sequence joins TRBV12-5 and TRBJ2-7; D is possibly TRBD1 (6 bases). Germline values: CDR1 LGHNT, CDR2 FRNRAP. The length of the CDR3 is 14 residues. Trimming shortened V by 2 bases and J by 2 bases, and 10 bases separated the two germline ends. The CDR3 DNA is TGTGCTAGTGGTTTGTGGGCAGGGGCCTACGAGCAGTACTTC. It specifies CASGLWAGAYEQYF.

This clonotype has ten or more counts. The chain couples TRBV9 to TRBJ2-1; 9 positions agree with TRBD2. The V and J ends lost 1 base and 10 bases, in that order; junction bases with no gene match: 9. The germline gives CDR1 SGDLS, CDR2 YYNGEE. The CDR3 is 15 residues long. Written as DNA, the CDR3 is TGTGCCAGCAGCGTAACTAGCGGGTACCTTATAGAGCAGTTCTTC. Protein: CASSVTSGYLIEQFF. Looking up the rest from reference TRBV9 and TRBJ2-1 gives the full variable domain: DSGVTQTPKHLITATGQRVTLRCSPRSGDLSVYWYQQSLDQGLQFLIQYYNGEERAKGNILERFSAQQFPDLHSELNLSSLELGDSALYFCASSVTSGYLIEQFFGPGTRLTVL.

This clonotype was detected many times. The chain is built from TRBV5-8 and TRBJ2-7; D unresolved. CDR1 and CDR2 from the germline V gene are SGHTS and YDEGEE. V gave up 1 base and J gave up 2 bases, with 10 bases separating them. The CDR3 consists of 14 residues. CDR3 DNA: TGTGCCAGCAGCTTGTCGTTAATGGCCTACGAGCAGTACTTC. Its protein is CASSLSLMAYEQYF.

This clonotype was found many times. This sequence joins TRBV5-6 and TRBJ2-7; D uncertain. V shed 1 base and J shed 6 bases, with 5 bases lying between them. The germline gives CDR1 SGHDT, CDR2 YYEEEE. The CDR3 loop spans 11 amino acids. CDR3 bases: TGTGCCAGCAGCTTGATCTCCGAGCAGTACTTC. Translation: CASSLISEQYF.

This clonotype has at least ten counts. This chain connects TRBV29-1 to TRBJ2-3; D not certain. This CDR3 is built from 14 residues. Trimming shortened V by 6 bases and J by 0 bases, and 13 bases separated the two germline ends. Germline values: CDR1 SQVTM, CDR2 ANQGSEA. CDR3 coding DNA: TGCAGCGTCCCGTACCCGTCTAGCACAGATACGCAGTATTTT. Its protein product is CSVPYPSSTDTQYF.

In this sample, this clonotype turned up many times. The gene calls are TRBV6-5 and TRBJ2-1; TRBD2 might be the D (6 bases). Trimming removed 2 bases at V and 10 bases at J, with 15 bases between. This CDR3 comprises 14 residues. CDR1 is MNHEY, CDR2 SVGAGI, per germline. In nucleotides, the CDR3 is TGTGCCAGCAGTTACCGGCTAGCGCTGGGAGAGCAGTTCTTC. Translating gives CASSYRLALGEQFF.

In its sample, this clonotype was seen many times. The CDR3 bases are TGCAGTGCTGGAAAGGGCGCCGGGTCGTATGGCTACACCTTC. Protein product: CSAGKGAGSYGYTF. V usage is TRBV20-1 and J usage is TRBJ1-2; D gene uncertain. This CDR3 is 14 amino acids long. In germline, CDR1 is DFQATT, CDR2 SNEGSKA (reference sequence). V was clipped by 5 bases and J by 5 bases, with 18 bases between them.

Ten or more counts support this clonotype. The CDR3 spells CASSPGPTATQYF. The CDR3 DNA follows: TGTGCCAGCTCACCAGGCCCTACAGCGACCCAGTACTTC. V usage is TRBV18 and J usage is TRBJ2-5; the D is unclear. Between the trimmed V and J ends, which lost 2 bases and 7 bases, there was a span of 11 bases. Germline CDR1 is KGHSH and CDR2 is LQKENI. CDR3 length: 13 residues.

This clonotype has ten or more counts. V gene TRBV7-8 combines with J gene TRBJ2-1, with D perhaps TRBD1 or TRBD2 (5 bases each). The CDR3 has 15 amino acids. CDR1 is SGHVS, CDR2 FQNEAQ, per germline. The V end was cut by 4 bases, the J end by 4 bases, with 14 bases between. CDR3 bases: TGTGCCAGCAGCTCACGGGACCTCGGGTACAATGAGCAGTTCTTC. This sequence encodes CASSSRDLGYNEQFF.

This clonotype was observed many times. The V and J genes are TRBV20-1 and TRBJ2-1; D may be TRBD1 or TRBD2 (6 bases each). This CDR3 has 15 residues. Germline loops: CDR1 DFQATT, CDR2 SNEGSKA (reference sequence). V was trimmed by 6 bases and J by 1 base, leaving 16 bases between them. DNA for the CDR3: TGCAGTGCCAAACGTTGGGGGGCTTCCTACAATGAGCAGTTCTTC. It is translated as CSAKRWGASYNEQFF.

This clonotype was recorded at least ten times. The V and J genes are TRBV24-1 and TRBJ2-5, with unresolved D. The V end lost 7 bases, the J end lost 4 bases, and 12 bases lay between the germline ends. Germline assignment: CDR1 KGHDR and CDR2 SFDVKD. The CDR3 sequence is 13 residues long. The CDR3 DNA sequence: TGTGCCACCAGGGCCTGGTTAGGAGAGACCCAGTACTTC. Translating it yields CATRAWLGETQYF.

This clonotype came up many times. The chain joins TRBV20-1 to TRBJ2-3, with D tentatively TRBD1 (5 bases). V dropped 5 bases and J dropped 1 base, with 22 bases sitting between them. CDR1 is DFQATT, CDR2 SNEGSKA, per germline (reference sequence). The CDR3 is 17 amino acids. CDR3 loop: CSAPKGLVTEGTDTQYF. The CDR3 region has the DNA TGCAGTGCTCCCAAGGGGTTGGTAACAGAGGGCACAGATACGCAGTATTTT.

This clonotype appeared once. The chain uses TRBV5-1 and TRBJ2-1; D might be TRBD1 or TRBD2, each matching 5 bases. The germline gives CDR1 SGHRS, CDR2 YFSETQ. V lost 4 bases and J 6 bases, leaving 17 bases between the germline ends. The CDR3 contains 15 residues. The CDR3 is CASSPSSGTINEQFF. The CDR3 DNA sequence: TGCGCCAGCAGCCCGTCCTCCGGGACCATCAATGAGCAGTTCTTC.

This clonotype was counted many times. The V and J genes are TRBV20-1 and TRBJ2-1; D is unresolved. Germline V lookup: CDR1 DFQATT, CDR2 SNEGSKA (reference sequence). With 0 bases removed from V and 6 bases from J, the gap between germline ends came to 12 bases. CDR3 size: 14 residues. CDR3 bases: TGCAGTGCTAGAGATGCCCTAAGCAGCAATGAGCAGTTCTTC. Its protein is CSARDALSSNEQFF.

This clonotype has ten or more counts. This chain joins TRBV6-6 and TRBJ2-5; 9 bases are shared with TRBD1. Germline loops: CDR1 MNHNY, CDR2 SVGAGI (reference sequence). With 6 bases clipped from V and 4 bases from J, the junction kept 12 bases outside the gene matches. The CDR3 loop spans 16 amino acids. The CDR3 loop is CASRTGTGFGGETQYF. The CDR3 bases are TGTGCCAGCAGAACCGGGACAGGGTTTGGGGGAGAGACCCAGTACTTC.

This clonotype was found many times. The rearrangement uses TRBV20-1 and TRBJ1-2; 9 bases fit TRBD1. CDR1 and CDR2 (germline): DFQATT, SNEGSKA (reference sequence). The V segment lost 3 bases and the J segment 7 bases; nucleotides outside the gene matches: 3. CDR3 size: 12 residues. CDR3 nucleotides: TGCAGTGCTAGTGGACAGGGGTCTGGCTACACCTTC. It encodes CSASGQGSGYTF.

This clonotype showed up many times. The chain has TRBV18 and TRBJ2-5; 10 nucleotides line up with TRBD2. This CDR3 region has 17 residues. Germline loops: CDR1 KGHSH, CDR2 LQKENI. Losses at the gene ends were 0 bases for V and 4 bases for J; bases not matched to a gene: 8. Written as DNA, the CDR3 is TGTGCCAGCTCACCACCAAATCTAGCGGGAGTAGGAGAGACCCAGTACTTC. Translated: CASSPPNLAGVGETQYF.

At least ten counts were recorded for this clonotype. The chain has TRBV29-1 and TRBJ1-1; the match to TRBD1 covers 8 bases. CDR1 and CDR2 from the germline V gene are SQVTM and ANQGSEA. The CDR3 contains 13 residues. V gave up 8 bases and J gave up 5 bases; unmatched junction bases: 10. As DNA, the CDR3 is TGCAGCACCTCGGACAGGGCAAGGACTGAAGCTTTCTTT. It codes for CSTSDRARTEAFF.

This clonotype was recorded at least ten times. This chain uses TRBV4-2 with TRBJ1-4; TRBD1 aligns across 9 bases. Germline lookup yields CDR1 LGHNA and CDR2 YNFKEQ. The CDR3 is 18 amino acids. Germline trimming cut 0 bases from V and 6 bases from J; bases unmatched to any gene: 11. CDR3 protein: CASSQDSRTGAPYEKLFF. The DNA for the CDR3 is TGTGCCAGCAGCCAAGATTCGAGGACAGGGGCCCCCTATGAAAAACTGTTTTTT.